The clone carrying this T cell receptor beta chain was seen a few times. Between the trimmed V and J ends, which lost 4 bases and 2 bases, there was a span of 14 bases. The CDR3 extends over 14 amino acids. Germline values: CDR1 GTSNPN, CDR2 SVGIG (reference sequence). This sample was taken from a study of T cells in Graves' hyperthyroidism and ophthalmopathy. Thyroid ultrasound and orbital computed tomography, with clinical symptoms and serum thyroxine and TRAb, informed diagnoses. Blood sampling occurred at first hyperthyroidism diagnosis, ahead of any ophthalmopathy symptoms. PBMCs were obtained from approximately 10 ml fresh peripheral blood. RNA transcripts provided the source from which TCR beta CDR3 regions were amplified. First-round RT-PCR targeting the TCR CDR3 was performed with the HTBI primer set. TCRdb re-analysed the multiplex PCR reads in MiXCR, keeping a single row per CDR3 protein. The sample gives about 360,000 distinct CDR3 sequences, approximately 15% of which show up once; roughly 20% is in the top ten.

This chain uses TRBV30 with TRBJ1-2, with D unresolved. The sequence derives from a young man with Graves' hyperthyroidism that later progressed to Graves' ophthalmopathy. Sequencing was done on a sample of blood. This CDR3 is CAWKLGPGNYGYTF. CDR3 DNA sequence: TGTGCCTGGAAGTTGGGCCCAGGCAACTATGGCTACACCTTC.